Listed below are T cell receptor beta chains from one sample, sequenced in a study of cytomegalovirus exposure and HLA in healthy donors. Only in-frame clones appear in the TCRdb table, and some are missing; sequencing was by immunoSEQ multiplex PCR. The sample has approximately 200,000 clones, 70% to 85% seen once. The sequenced material came from PBMCs. The receptor set was obtained from a girl aged 2 to 10 in good health and CMV-seronegative. Both conserved end residues are part of each CDR3.

TRBV19	TRBJ2-7	CASSIEGGSYEQYF
TRBV19	TRBJ1-1	CASSKAGVVTEAFF
TRBV7-9	TRBJ1-1	CASRNGGHIYTEAFF
TRBV7-9	TRBJ1-1	CASSPQIGGNTEAFF
TRBV2	TRBJ1-6	CASSDLPNSPLHF
TRBV5-4	TRBJ2-1	CASSLQGYVPYNEQFF
TRBV6-5	TRBJ1-1	CASSYSGEWVEAFF
TRBV5-6	TRBJ2-7	CASSSYSRNSYEQYF
TRBV4-1	TRBJ2-1	CASSLRSGGVYEQFF
TRBV6-1	TRBJ1-2	CASTEETVSF
TRBV9	TRBJ1-4	CASSGASLTNEKLFF
TRBV6-1	TRBJ2-2	CASRSGDRDTGELFF
TRBV7-8	TRBJ2-2	CASSPSRVQAGELFF
TRBV15	TRBJ1-2	CATSRPLPGQHYGYTF
TRBV30	TRBJ2-1	CAWSVMTSGDNEQFF
TRBV25-1	TRBJ1-2	CASSRTGGGQANYGYTF
TRBV19	TRBJ1-6	CASSDRVFYNSPLHF
TRBV5-5	TRBJ2-3	CASSLSTDTQYF
TRBV30	TRBJ1-1	CAWSVGGTAEAFF
TRBV5-1	TRBJ1-4	CASSLGQFNEKLFF
TRBV19	TRBJ1-2	CASSYGESGVYGYTF
TRBV29-1	TRBJ2-1	CSGGKLAGVYNEQFF
TRBV5-1	TRBJ2-7	CASIGTADNEQYF
TRBV27	TRBJ1-4	CASSRTGRTATNEKLFF
TRBV4-1	TRBJ1-2	CASSHTTGGYGYTF
TRBV7-9	TRBJ1-4	CASSTGIATNEKLFF
TRBV7-9	TRBJ1-2	CASSFNPGGRGGCTF
TRBV29-1	TRBJ2-7	CSVAGTSGTTGEQYF
TRBV18	TRBJ2-5	CASSLGTGGWKTQYF
TRBV4-1	TRBJ1-1	CASSQSQTFMNTEAFF
TRBV10-3	TRBJ2-7	CAISESEFYEQYF
TRBV5-5	TRBJ1-2	CASSLLGANYGYTF
TRBV5-1	TRBJ2-5	CASSPVGTVREETQYF
TRBV4-1	TRBJ2-1	CASSPGLAGGLSYNEQFF
TRBV6-1	TRBJ2-5	CASSEGFGTGSETQYF
TRBV5-1	TRBJ1-1	CASSLADRGLTEAFF
TRBV6-5	TRBJ2-6	CASSRQGGANVLTF
TRBV9	TRBJ2-2	CASSSYGELFF
TRBV18	TRBJ1-4	CASSPPGTGFSINEKLFF